This TCR beta chain stems from a study of T cell responses to AZD1222 COVID-19 vaccine. CDR3 size: 17 residues. Germline values: CDR1 SGHTA, CDR2 FQGNSA. Trimming removed 5 bases at V and 0 bases at J, with 14 bases between. Analysis merged second doses at about 4 or about 12 weeks. Generated by immunoSEQ multiplex PCR, the TCRdb table keeps only in-frame clones and is missing some. This table has 150,000 to 200,000 clones, over 90% appearing once. Sample: peripheral blood, taken 28 days after the second AZD1222 dose. The sequence derives from an adult who received the AZD1222 COVID-19 vaccine. The chain couples TRBV7-2 to TRBJ1-6; no clear D gene. CDR3 sequence (DNA): TGTGCCAGCAGCAGGGAGAGGAGTAGCTCCTATAATTCACCCCTCCACTTT. Translation gives CASSRERSSSYNSPLHF.